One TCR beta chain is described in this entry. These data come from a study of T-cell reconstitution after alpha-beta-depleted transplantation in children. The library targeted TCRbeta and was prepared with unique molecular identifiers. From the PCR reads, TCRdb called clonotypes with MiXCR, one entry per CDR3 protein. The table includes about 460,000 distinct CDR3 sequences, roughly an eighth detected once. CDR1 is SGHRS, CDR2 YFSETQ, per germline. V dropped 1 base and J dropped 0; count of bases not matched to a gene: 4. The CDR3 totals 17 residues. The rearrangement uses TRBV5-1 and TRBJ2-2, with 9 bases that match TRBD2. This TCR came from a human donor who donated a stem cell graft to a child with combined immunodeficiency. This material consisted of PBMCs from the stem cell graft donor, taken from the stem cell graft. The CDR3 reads CASSLLAGAPNTGELFF. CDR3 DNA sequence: TGCGCCAGCAGCTTGTTAGCGGGAGCGCCGAACACCGGGGAGCTGTTTTTT.